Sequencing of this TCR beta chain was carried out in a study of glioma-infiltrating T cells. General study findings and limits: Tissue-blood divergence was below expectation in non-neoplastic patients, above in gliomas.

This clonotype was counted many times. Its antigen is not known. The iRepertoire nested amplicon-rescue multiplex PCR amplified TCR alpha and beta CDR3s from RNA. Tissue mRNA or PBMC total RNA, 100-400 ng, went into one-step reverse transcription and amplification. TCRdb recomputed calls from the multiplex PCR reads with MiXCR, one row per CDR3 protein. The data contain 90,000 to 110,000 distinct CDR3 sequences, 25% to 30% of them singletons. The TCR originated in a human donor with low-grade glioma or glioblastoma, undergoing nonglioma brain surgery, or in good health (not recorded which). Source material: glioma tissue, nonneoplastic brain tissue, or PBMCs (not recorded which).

CDR3 amino acids: CSARDRSGRGYEQYF. Here the CDR3 DNA reads TGCAGTGCTAGAGATAGGTCTGGCAGGGGATACGAGCAGTACTTC. This chain uses TRBV20-1 with TRBJ2-7; tentative D call: TRBD1 (6 bases). V shed 0 bases and J shed 4 bases, with 16 bases lying between them. The CDR3 length is 15 residues. Germline V gives CDR1 DFQATT, CDR2 SNEGSKA (reference sequence).